This T cell receptor beta chain originates from a study of blood T cell repertoires in COVID-19. Study in general: From T cells, B-cell-depleted T cells, or PBMCs came the material, which was cDNA or gDNA.

Method: immunoSEQ multiplex PCR; TCRdb's copy keeps in-frame clones and lacks some. The profile shows approximately 220,000 clones, roughly 89% of them singletons. The germline V and J ends were trimmed by 3 bases and 5 bases, with 14 bases remaining between them. The CDR3 has 15 residues. CDR1 LGHDT and CDR2 YNNKEL come from the germline V gene (reference sequence). The genes are TRBV3-1 (or the pseudogene TRBV3-2) and TRBJ2-1; a weak D match, TRBD1 (5 bases). The TCR originated in a woman aged 25 to 39 with acute COVID-19. Sample: PBMCs or T cells enriched from blood (not recorded which). DNA for the CDR3: TGTGCCAGCAGCCAGACAGTAAACGTAGACAATGAGCAGTTCTTC. Translating it yields CASSQTVNVDNEQFF.